This TCR beta chain was sequenced during a study of spatial heterogeneity in lung cancer. The wider study: Sequencing consistently turned up more beta-chain sequences than alpha-chain sequences. Each distinct TCR and UMI combination averaged more than ten appearances in raw reads.

Specified time point: sample taken at primary tumor resection. Each CDR3 protein is one row after TCRdb ran MiXCR on the 5' RACE reads. The sample consists of about 3,900 distinct CDR3 sequences, just under 9% of them appearing once. The CDR3 loop spans 13 amino acids. V lost 8 bases to trimming and J lost 7 bases, with 17 bases between them. This clonotype is medium-sized in the sample. The chain is built from TRBV12-3 or TRBV12-4 and TRBJ1-2, with D perhaps matching TRBD1 (6 bases). The sequence came from a female donor with early-stage non-small cell lung cancer. The sequencing used normal lung tissue next to the tumor, collected at surgery. CDR3 loop: CASGVGGPSGYTF. The CDR3 DNA is TGTGCCAGCGGCGTGGGGGGGCCGAGTGGCTACACCTTC.